These 17 T cell receptor beta chains share one sample of origin, sequenced in a study of graft-versus-host responses after intestinal transplantation (dated by TCRdb to the early 2020s). For these TCRs, the target antigens are not known. In the paper's terms, the time point label means: cells obtained before transplantation from donor or recipient. Library construction relied on the immunoSEQ multiplex PCR assay. Imported from immuneACCESS, the table was reduced by TCRdb to in-frame sequences with V and J called. These copies leave out some clones; in studies compared against another copy, an unresolved V gene accounts for under half, and the cause of the remainder is not known. A total of about 51,000 clones appear in this sample, roughly 96% of them only once. The ten largest clones represent approximately 0.25% of the sample. The input for sequencing was unstimulated CD8+ T cells sorted from spleen or lymph node cells, taken before transplant. These receptors were taken from a human donor who was the organ donor for an intestinal transplant.

The chain links TRBV2 to TRBJ1-5; TRBD1 might be the D (6 bases). CDR1 is SNHLY and CDR2 is FYNNEI in the germline V gene. Between the trimmed V and J ends, which lost 3 bases and 4 bases, there was a span of 13 bases. CDR3 length: 15 residues. CDR3 bases: TGTGCCAGCAGTGACCTGGGGCAGGGGAATCAGCCCCAGCATTTT. Amino acids: CASSDLGQGNQPQHF.

The CDR3 DNA is TGTGCCAGCAGCGACTCCAATTTTCAGGGGGCGCAAGATACGCAGTATTTT. Protein sequence: CASSDSNFQGAQDTQYF. The rearrangement joins TRBV9 to TRBJ2-3; TRBD1 agrees at 8 bases. From germline, CDR1 is SGDLS and CDR2 YYNGEE. The CDR3 length is 17 residues. J lost 5 bases, V lost 3 bases, and 14 bases had no gene match.

CDR3 nucleotide sequence: TGTGCCAGCAGCTCGGACAGGGACGAGCAGTACTTC. Amino acid sequence: CASSSDRDEQYF. J is TRBJ2-7 and V is TRBV11-2; the match to TRBD1 covers 8 bases. The CDR3 extends over 12 amino acids. Trimming removed 4 bases from V and 5 bases from J; junction bases left unmatched: 1. Germline V CDR1 and CDR2: SGHAT, FQNNGV.

CDR3 in DNA: TGTGCCAGCAGTGAGGAGAATCAGCCCCAGCATTTT. Residues: CASSEENQPQHF. The V gene is TRBV2, the J gene TRBJ1-5; no reliable D call. CDR3 length: 12 amino acids. V dropped 3 bases and J dropped 4 bases, with 4 bases sitting between them. From germline, CDR1 is SNHLY and CDR2 FYNNEI.

J is TRBJ2-7 and V is TRBV4-1, with 8 nucleotides matching TRBD1. V trimming: 4 bases; J trimming: 0 bases; junction bases outside the gene matches: 5. This CDR3 region has 15 residues. Looked up from germline, CDR1 is MGHRA and CDR2 is YSYEKL. CDR3 DNA sequence: TGCGCCAGCAGCCTTGGACAGGGTGACTCCTACGAGCAGTACTTC. Translating it yields CASSLGQGDSYEQYF.

The chain employs TRBV5-4 and TRBJ1-6; D may be TRBD1 (6 bases). The germline gives CDR1 SGHNT, CDR2 YYREEE (reference sequence). CDR3 length: 14 amino acids. V lost 3 bases and J lost 10, with 14 bases in between. The DNA of the CDR3 is TGTGCCAGCAGCTCAATGACAGGTGGGTCACCCCTCCACTTT. It codes for CASSSMTGGSPLHF.

The rearrangement joins TRBV5-1 to TRBJ1-2; TRBD1 aligns across 7 bases. The CDR3 extends over 15 amino acids. Germline values: CDR1 SGHRS, CDR2 YFSETQ. With 0 bases clipped from V and 2 bases from J, the junction kept 4 bases outside the gene matches. The chain's CDR3 is CASSLVGGGNYGYTF. DNA of the CDR3: TGCGCCAGCAGCTTGGTAGGGGGCGGCAACTATGGCTACACCTTC.

The chain has TRBV6-1 and TRBJ1-1; 10 bases are a match to TRBD1. This CDR3 comprises 15 residues. Germline V gives CDR1 MNHNS, CDR2 SASEGT. The J segment lost 1 base and the V segment lost 6 bases, leaving 5 bases of the junction unmatched. The CDR3 nucleotides are TGTGCCAGCAGGTTGACAGGGGGCGAGAACACTGAAGCTTTCTTT. Amino acids: CASRLTGGENTEAFF.

V is TRBV4-2 and J is TRBJ2-3, with D hard to call. This CDR3 spans 16 amino acids. V lost 0 bases, J lost 6 bases, and 16 bases lay in between. Germline CDR1 is LGHNA and CDR2 is YNFKEQ. The CDR3 DNA follows: TGTGCCAGCAGCCAAGATGGCGAGATCCTCGATGATACGCAGTATTTT. Translation: CASSQDGEILDDTQYF.

V usage is TRBV4-1 and J usage is TRBJ2-1; D may be TRBD1 (7 bases). CDR1 is MGHRA and CDR2 is YSYEKL in the germline V gene. V gave up 0 bases and J gave up 4 bases, with 16 bases separating them. This CDR3 region has 17 residues. This CDR3 reads CASSQEAAGQRYNEQFF. In DNA form, the CDR3 reads TGCGCCAGCAGCCAAGAGGCGGCGGGACAGAGATACAATGAGCAGTTCTTC.

The J gene is TRBJ2-2, the V gene TRBV11-2; tentative D call: TRBD2 (6 bases). This CDR3 spans 14 amino acids. V was shortened by 1 base and J by 7 bases, with 10 bases between the two germline ends. Germline loops: CDR1 SGHAT, CDR2 FQNNGV. The CDR3: CASSLAGDNGELFF. The DNA for the CDR3 is TGTGCCAGCAGCTTAGCGGGGGATAACGGGGAGCTGTTTTTT.

This chain's CDR3 is CASRGTGGAGGYTF. The CDR3 nucleotides are TGTGCCAGCAGGGGGACAGGGGGCGCGGGCGGCTACACCTTC. V is TRBV27 and J is TRBJ1-2, with 12 nucleotides matching TRBD1. The germline V gene has CDR1 MNHEY and CDR2 SMNVEV (reference sequence). There are 14 residues in the CDR3. Trimming at V came to 6 bases and at J to 8 bases, leaving 7 bases not matched to a gene.

The chain couples TRBV5-6 to TRBJ1-6; D is unclear. The V and J ends lost 1 base and 7 bases respectively, with 15 bases between them. The CDR3 has 16 amino acids. CDR1 is SGHDT and CDR2 is YYEEEE in the germline V gene. The CDR3 region has the DNA TGTGCCAGCAGCTTGTCGGGTGCAGGCGCCAATTCACCCCTCCACTTT. Translated: CASSLSGAGANSPLHF.

This sequence joins TRBV28 and TRBJ1-5; 8 bases map to TRBD1. Germline V gene lookup returns CDR1 MDHEN and CDR2 SYDVKM. The CDR3 extends over 14 amino acids. J gave up 7 bases and V 5 bases, and 7 bases lay outside the gene matches. Here the CDR3 DNA reads TGTGCCAGCAGTCCCCGGACAGGGTCCCAGCCCCAGCATTTT. Translating gives CASSPRTGSQPQHF.

This clone was detected once. The chain recombines TRBV5-4 with TRBJ2-2, with a possible D match to TRBD1 (5 bases). Trimming removed 4 bases at V and 1 base at J, with 8 bases between. Germline loops: CDR1 SGHNT, CDR2 YYREEE (reference sequence). CDR3 size: 14 residues. The CDR3 nucleotides read TGTGCCAGCAGCCTCAGGGAGAACACCGGGGAGCTGTTTTTT. The encoded protein is CASSLRENTGELFF. Looking up the rest from reference TRBV5-4 and TRBJ2-2 gives the full variable domain: ETGVTQSPTHLIKTRGQQVTLRCSSQSGHNTVSWYQQALGQGPQFIFQYYREEENGRGNFPPRFSGLQFPNYSSELNVNALELDDSALYLCASSLRENTGELFFGEGSRLTVL.

This clone was recorded only once. This rearrangement joins TRBV11-1 to TRBJ2-3; D is unclear. V was pared by 6 bases and J by 2 bases, with 12 bases between. Germline V gene data show CDR1 as SGHAT and CDR2 as FQDESV (reference sequence). This CDR3 is 14 amino acids long. CDR3: CASSHNSNTDTQYF. The CDR3, as DNA: TGTGCCAGCAGTCATAATTCTAACACAGATACGCAGTATTTT.

V is TRBV4-1 and J is TRBJ2-7; the D call may be TRBD1 or TRBD2 (5 bases each). CDR3 length equals 15 residues. The germline V gene has CDR1 MGHRA and CDR2 YSYEKL. V lost 1 base to trimming and J lost 0 bases, with 10 bases between them. This CDR3 is CASSQVPGSSYEQYF. As DNA, the CDR3 is TGCGCCAGCAGCCAAGTGCCAGGGAGCTCCTACGAGCAGTACTTC.